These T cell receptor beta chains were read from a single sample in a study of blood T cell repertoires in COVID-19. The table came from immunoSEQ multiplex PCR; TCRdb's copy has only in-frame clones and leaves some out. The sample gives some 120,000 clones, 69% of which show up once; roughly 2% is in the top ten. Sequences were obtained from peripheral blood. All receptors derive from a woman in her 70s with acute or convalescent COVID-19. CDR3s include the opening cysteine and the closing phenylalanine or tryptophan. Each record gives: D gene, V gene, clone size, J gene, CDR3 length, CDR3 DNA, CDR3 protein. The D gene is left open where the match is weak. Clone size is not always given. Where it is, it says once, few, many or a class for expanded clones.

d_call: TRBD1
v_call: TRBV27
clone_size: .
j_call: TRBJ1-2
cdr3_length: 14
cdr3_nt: TGTGCCAGCAGGTCGACAGGGGGAGAAAGGGGCTACACCTTC
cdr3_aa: CASRSTGGERGYTF

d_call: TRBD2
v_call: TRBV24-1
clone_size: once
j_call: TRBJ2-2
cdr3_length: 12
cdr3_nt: TGTGCCACCGGGAGGGATGGCGGGGAGCTGTTTTTT
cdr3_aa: CATGRDGGELFF

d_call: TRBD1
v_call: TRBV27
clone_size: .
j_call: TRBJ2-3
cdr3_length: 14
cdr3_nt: TGTGCCAGCAGTCCTCGGGGACAGACAGATACGCAGTATTTT
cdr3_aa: CASSPRGQTDTQYF

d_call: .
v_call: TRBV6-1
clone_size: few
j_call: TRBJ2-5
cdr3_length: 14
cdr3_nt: TGTGCCAGCAGTGAAGGCAGGGTTCTCGAGACCCAGTACTTC
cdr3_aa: CASSEGRVLETQYF

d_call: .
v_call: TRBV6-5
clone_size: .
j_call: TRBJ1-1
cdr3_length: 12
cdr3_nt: TGTGCCAGCAGCCCACCTCGGGTTGAAGCTTTCTTT
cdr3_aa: CASSPPRVEAFF

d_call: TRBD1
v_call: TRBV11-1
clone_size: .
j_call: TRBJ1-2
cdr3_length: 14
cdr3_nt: TGTGCCAGCAGCCAGGGCAGGGGGCGAATTGGCTACACCTTC
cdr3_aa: CASSQGRGRIGYTF

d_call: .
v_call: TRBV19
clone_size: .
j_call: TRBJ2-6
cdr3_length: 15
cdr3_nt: TGTGCCAGTAGTATGGTAAGCGCTGGGGCCAACGTCCTGACTTTC
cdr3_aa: CASSMVSAGANVLTF

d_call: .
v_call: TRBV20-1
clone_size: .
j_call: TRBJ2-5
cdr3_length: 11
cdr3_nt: TGCAGTGCTAGGGACTTCGAGACCCAGTACTTC
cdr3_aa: CSARDFETQYF

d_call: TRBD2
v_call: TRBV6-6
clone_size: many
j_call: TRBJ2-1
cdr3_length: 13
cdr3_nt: TGTGCCAGCAGTCCGGGACTAGTCAATGAGCAGTTCTTC
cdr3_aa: CASSPGLVNEQFF

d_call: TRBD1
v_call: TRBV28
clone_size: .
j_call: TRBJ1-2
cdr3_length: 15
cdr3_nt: TGTGCCAGCAGTCGGAAGGACAGGAGGGGGAATGGCTACACCTTC
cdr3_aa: CASSRKDRRGNGYTF

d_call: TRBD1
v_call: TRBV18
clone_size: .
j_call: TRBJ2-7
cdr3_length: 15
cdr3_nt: TGTGCCAGCTCACGCGACAGGGTCATCTCCTACGAGCAGTACTTC
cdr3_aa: CASSRDRVISYEQYF

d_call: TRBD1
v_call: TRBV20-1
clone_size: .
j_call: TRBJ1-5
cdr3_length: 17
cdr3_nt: TGCAGTGCTAGTCCCAGGGGGCGCGGTATAAGCAATCAGCCCCAGCATTTT
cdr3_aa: CSASPRGRGISNQPQHF

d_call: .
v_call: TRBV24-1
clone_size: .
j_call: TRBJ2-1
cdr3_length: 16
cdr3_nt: TGTGCCACCAGTGATCTTGAGACCCACAGGTACAATGAGCAGTTCTTC
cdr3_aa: CATSDLETHRYNEQFF

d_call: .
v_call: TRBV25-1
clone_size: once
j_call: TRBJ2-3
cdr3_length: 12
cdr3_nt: TGTGCCAGCAGCGGGGGGCCAGATACGCAGTATTTT
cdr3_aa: CASSGGPDTQYF

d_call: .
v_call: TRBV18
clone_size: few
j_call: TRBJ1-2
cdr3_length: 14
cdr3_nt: TGTGCCAGCTCACCACCTCCAGGGTGGGATGGCTACACCTTC
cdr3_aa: CASSPPPGWDGYTF

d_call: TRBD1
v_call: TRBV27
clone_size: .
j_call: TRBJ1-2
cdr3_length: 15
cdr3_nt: TGTGCCAGCAGTTTATCAGGGCAGGGGGTCAGTGGCTACACCTTC
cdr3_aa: CASSLSGQGVSGYTF

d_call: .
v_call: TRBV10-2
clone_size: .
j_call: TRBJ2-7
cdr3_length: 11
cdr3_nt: TGCGCCAGCAGACTCAGCGGGGAGCAGTACTTC
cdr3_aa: CASRLSGEQYF

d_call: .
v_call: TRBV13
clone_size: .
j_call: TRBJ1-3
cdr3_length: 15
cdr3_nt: TGTGCCAGCAGCCGAAACGTTGGGACAGGAAACACCATATATTTT
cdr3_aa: CASSRNVGTGNTIYF

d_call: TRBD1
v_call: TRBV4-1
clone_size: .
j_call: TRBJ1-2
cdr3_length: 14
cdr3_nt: TGCGCCAGCAGCCAAGAAGGAACAGGGGTTGGCTACACCTTC
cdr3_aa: CASSQEGTGVGYTF

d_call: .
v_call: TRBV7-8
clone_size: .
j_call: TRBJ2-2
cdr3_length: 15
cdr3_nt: TGTGCCAGCAGCTTAGTGACTTTGAACACCGGGGAGCTGTTTTTT
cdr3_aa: CASSLVTLNTGELFF

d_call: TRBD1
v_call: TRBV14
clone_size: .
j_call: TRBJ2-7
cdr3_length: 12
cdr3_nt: TGTGCCAGCAGCAATCACAGGGGTGAGCAGTACTTC
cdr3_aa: CASSNHRGEQYF

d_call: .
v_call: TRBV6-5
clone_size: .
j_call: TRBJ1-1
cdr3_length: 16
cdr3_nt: TGTGCCAGCAGTTATATCCGGACGGACTTGAACACTGAAGCTTTCTTT
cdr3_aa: CASSYIRTDLNTEAFF

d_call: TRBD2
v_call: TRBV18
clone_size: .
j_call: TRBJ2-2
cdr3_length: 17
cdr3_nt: TGTGCCAGCTCACCTGCGATCCAGCGGGGGGGACCCGGGGAGCTGTTTTTT
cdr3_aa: CASSPAIQRGGPGELFF

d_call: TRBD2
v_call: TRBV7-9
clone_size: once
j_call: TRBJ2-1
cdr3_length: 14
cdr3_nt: TGTGCCAGCACCGTTCGCGGGGGGGCGGGTGAGCAGTTCTTC
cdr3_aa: CASTVRGGAGEQFF

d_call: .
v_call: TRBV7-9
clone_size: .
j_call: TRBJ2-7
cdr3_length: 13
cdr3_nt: TGTGCCAGCAGCCCCGACACATTCTACGAGCAGTACTTC
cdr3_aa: CASSPDTFYEQYF